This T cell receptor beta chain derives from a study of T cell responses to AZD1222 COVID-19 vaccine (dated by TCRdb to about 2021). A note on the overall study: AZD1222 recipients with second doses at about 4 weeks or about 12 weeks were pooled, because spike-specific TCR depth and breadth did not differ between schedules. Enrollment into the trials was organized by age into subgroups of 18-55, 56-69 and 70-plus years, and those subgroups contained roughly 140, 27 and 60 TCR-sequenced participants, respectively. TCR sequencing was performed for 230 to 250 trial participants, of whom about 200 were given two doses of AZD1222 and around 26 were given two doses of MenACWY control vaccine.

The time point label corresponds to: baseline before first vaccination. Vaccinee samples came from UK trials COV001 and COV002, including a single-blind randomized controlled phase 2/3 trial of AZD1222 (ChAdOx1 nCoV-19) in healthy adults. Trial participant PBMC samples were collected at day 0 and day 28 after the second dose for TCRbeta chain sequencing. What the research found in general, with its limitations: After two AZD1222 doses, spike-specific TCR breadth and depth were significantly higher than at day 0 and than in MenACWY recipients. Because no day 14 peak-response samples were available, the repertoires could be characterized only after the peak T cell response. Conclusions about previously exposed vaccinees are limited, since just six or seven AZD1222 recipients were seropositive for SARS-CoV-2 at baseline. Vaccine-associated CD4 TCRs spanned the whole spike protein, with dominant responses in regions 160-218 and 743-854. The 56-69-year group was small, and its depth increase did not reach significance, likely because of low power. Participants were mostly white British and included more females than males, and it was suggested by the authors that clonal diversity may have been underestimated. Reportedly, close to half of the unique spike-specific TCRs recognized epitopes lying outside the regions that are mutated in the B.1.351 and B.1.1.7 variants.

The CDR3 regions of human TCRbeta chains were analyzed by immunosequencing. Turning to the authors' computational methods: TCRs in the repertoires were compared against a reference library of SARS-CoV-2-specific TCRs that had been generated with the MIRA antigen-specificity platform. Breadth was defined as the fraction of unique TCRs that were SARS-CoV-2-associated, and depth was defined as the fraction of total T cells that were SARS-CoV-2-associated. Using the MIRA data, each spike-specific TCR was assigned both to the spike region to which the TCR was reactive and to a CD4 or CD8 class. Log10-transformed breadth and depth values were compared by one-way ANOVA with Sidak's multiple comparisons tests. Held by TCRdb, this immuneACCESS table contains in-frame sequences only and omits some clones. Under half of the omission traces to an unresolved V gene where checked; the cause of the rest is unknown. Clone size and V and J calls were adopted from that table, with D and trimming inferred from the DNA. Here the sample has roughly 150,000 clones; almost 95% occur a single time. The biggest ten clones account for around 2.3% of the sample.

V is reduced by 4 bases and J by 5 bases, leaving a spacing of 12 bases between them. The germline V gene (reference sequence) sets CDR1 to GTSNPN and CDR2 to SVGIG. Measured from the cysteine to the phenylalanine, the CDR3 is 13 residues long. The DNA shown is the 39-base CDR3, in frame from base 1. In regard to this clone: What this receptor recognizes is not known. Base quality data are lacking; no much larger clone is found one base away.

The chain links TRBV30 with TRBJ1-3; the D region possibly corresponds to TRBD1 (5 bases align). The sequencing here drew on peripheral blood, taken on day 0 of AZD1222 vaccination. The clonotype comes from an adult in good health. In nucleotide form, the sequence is TGTGCCTGGACCGCGGACACTCGAAACACCATATATTTT. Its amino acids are CAWTADTRNTIYF. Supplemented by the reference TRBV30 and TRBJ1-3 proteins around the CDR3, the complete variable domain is SQTIHQWPATLVQPVGSPLSLECTVEGTSNPNLYWYRQAAGRGLQLLFYSVGIGQISSEVPQNLSASRPQDRQFILSSKKLLLSDSGFYLCAWTADTRNTIYFGEGSWLTVV.